The 27 T cell receptor beta chains in this list originate from one sample, sequenced in a study of memory CD4+ T cells and cytomegalovirus serostatus. Single viable CD3+CD4+CD8-CD45RO+ cells were sorted as the memory CD4+ T cells. Method: immunoSEQ multiplex PCR; TCRdb's copy keeps in-frame clones and lacks some. This table has approximately 27,000 clones, about 78% appearing once. Sequenced sample: memory CD4+ T cells from blood. The origin of the receptors is an adult in good health and CMV-seronegative.

V usage is TRBV2 and J usage is TRBJ1-2; 7 bases map to TRBD1. V lost 6 bases, J lost 4 bases, and 11 bases stayed unmatched. This CDR3 has 15 amino acids. Germline assignment: CDR1 SNHLY and CDR2 FYNNEI. CDR3 sequence reads: CASSPGTGDSYGYTF. The CDR3 coding sequence is TGTGCCAGCAGCCCTGGTACAGGGGATAGCTATGGCTACACCTTC.

The chain carries TRBV27 and TRBJ2-7; TRBD1 aligns across 7 bases. Per germline, CDR1 MNHEY and CDR2 SMNVEV (reference sequence). The CDR3 covers 16 residues. The junction had 14 bases not matched to a gene; V was cut back by 5 bases and J by 4 bases. The CDR3 nucleotides are TGTGCCAGCAGTAAAAAACAGGGGAGTCTAATTTACGAGCAGTACTTC. Translated: CASSKKQGSLIYEQYF.

CDR3 region: CASSFPHQETQYF. The CDR3 DNA sequence: TGTGCCAGCAGCTTCCCCCACCAAGAGACCCAGTACTTC. J is TRBJ2-5 and V is TRBV5-5; D uncertain. CDR1 SGHKS and CDR2 YYEKEE come from the germline V gene (reference sequence). The CDR3 spans 13 residues. V was cut by 2 bases and J by 0 bases, with 5 bases left in between.

This clone has more than one count but fewer than ten. The chain joins TRBV7-3 to TRBJ1-2, with D hard to call. This CDR3 spans 12 amino acids. V lost 0 bases, J lost 1 base, and 0 bases lay in between. CDR1 is SGHTA and CDR2 is FQGTGA in the germline V gene. The CDR3 DNA sequence: TGTGCCAGCAGCTTAACTAACTATGGCTACACCTTC. Translating gives CASSLTNYGYTF.

The V call is TRBV28, the J call TRBJ2-3, with TRBD2 identical over 12 bases. V shed 7 bases and J 5 bases; nucleotides not matched to a gene: 4. Germline CDR1 reads MDHEN; CDR2 reads SYDVKM. The CDR3 is 14 amino acids. The chain's CDR3 is CASKASGREDTQYF. Here the CDR3 DNA reads TGTGCCAGCAAGGCTAGCGGGAGGGAAGATACGCAGTATTTT.

V is TRBV28 and J is TRBJ2-6; 10 nucleotides line up with TRBD1. Trimming cost V 1 base and J 2 bases; bases outside gene matches: 5. The CDR3 covers 18 residues. From germline, CDR1 is MDHEN and CDR2 SYDVKM. The CDR3 region has the DNA TGTGCCAGCAGTTTATTGGGGACAGGGGATACTGGGGCCAACGTCCTGACTTTC. Its translation: CASSLLGTGDTGANVLTF.

J is TRBJ1-2 and V is TRBV7-9; D gene uncertain. Per germline, CDR1 SEHNR and CDR2 FQNEAQ (reference sequence). This CDR3 spans 14 amino acids. Trimming stripped 7 bases from V and 1 base from J, with 13 bases between. The CDR3 spells CASTPRGGNYGYTF. In DNA, the CDR3 is TGTGCCAGCACCCCCCGGGGAGGTAACTATGGCTACACCTTC.

The CDR3 bases are TGCGCCAGCAACCGCCACAGCCATCATTTAAAGTTGCAGCATTTT. Protein: CASNRHSHHLKLQHF. The chain employs TRBV5-1 and TRBJ1-5, with unresolved D. Germline-derived CDR1 and CDR2 are SGHRS and YFSETQ. V was cut by 6 bases and J by 13 bases, with 26 bases left in between. The CDR3 is made up of 15 amino acids.

The rearrangement uses TRBV10-2 and TRBJ2-1; 8 bases are shared with TRBD2. CDR1 and CDR2 (germline): WSHSY, SAAADI. The CDR3 contains 15 residues. Trimming took 0 bases from V and 8 from J; bases not matched to a gene: 6. CDR3 in DNA: TGCGCCAGCAGTGAGTCAAGCGGGAGAAGCGATGAGCAGTTCTTC. The encoded protein is CASSESSGRSDEQFF.

For the CDR3, the DNA is TGTGCCAGTGCACCGGGGCCCCAGGCCTACAATGAGCAGTTCTTC. Its protein is CASAPGPQAYNEQFF. J is TRBJ2-1 and V is TRBV19; D is perhaps TRBD1 or TRBD2 (5 bases each). The V and J ends lost 8 bases and 2 bases respectively, with 16 bases between them. This CDR3 spans 15 amino acids. Germline CDR1 LNHDA, CDR2 SQIVND (reference sequence). Full variable domain (outside the CDR3, taken from reference TRBV19 and TRBJ2-1): DGGITQSPKYLFRKEGQNVTLSCEQNLNHDAMYWYRQDPGQGLRLIYYSQIVNDFQKGDIAEGYSVSREKKESFPLTVTSAQKNPTAFYLCASAPGPQAYNEQFFGPGTRLTVL.

This clone turned up a few times. The chain employs TRBV4-1 and TRBJ1-6; unclear D gene. Trimming cost V 7 bases and J 0 bases, with 10 bases left between them. The CDR3 spans 15 residues. The V gene's germline CDR1 is MGHRA and CDR2 YSYEKL. The DNA for the CDR3 is TGCGCCAGCAATTTGGGGAGCTCCTATAATTCACCCCTCCACTTT. This codes for CASNLGSSYNSPLHF.

There are a few counts of this clone. The chain is built from TRBV28 and TRBJ1-1; D is uncertain. The CDR3 spans 10 residues. V lost 10 bases to trimming and J lost 3 bases, with 6 bases between them. CDR1 and CDR2 from the germline V gene are MDHEN and SYDVKM. In DNA form, the CDR3 reads TGTGCCACCTTATACACTGAAGCTTTCTTT. Its protein product is CATLYTEAFF.

The V and J genes are TRBV11-3 and TRBJ2-3; D is perhaps TRBD1 (5 bases). CDR1 and CDR2 (germline): SGHNT, YENEEA. Trimming took 5 bases from V and 2 from J, leaving 11 bases between them. This CDR3 is 14 amino acids long. CDR3 bases: TGTGCCAGCAGCAAGGGGCTAATCACAGATACGCAGTATTTT. Protein product: CASSKGLITDTQYF.

This clone was counted only a few times. The J gene is TRBJ1-5, the V gene TRBV7-9, with TRBD1 identical over 7 bases. CDR1 and CDR2 (germline): SEHNR, FQNEAQ (reference sequence). V lost 5 bases to trimming and J lost 0 bases; unmatched junction nucleotides: 7. This CDR3 has 16 residues. This CDR3 reads CASSPTGAVSNQPQHF. In nucleotides, the CDR3 is TGTGCCAGCAGCCCCACAGGGGCAGTTAGCAATCAGCCCCAGCATTTT.

This clone was found once. The V and J genes are TRBV7-9 and TRBJ1-4; a weak D match, TRBD1 (5 bases). Germline CDR1 is SEHNR and CDR2 is FQNEAQ (reference sequence). V lost 5 bases, J lost 0 bases, and 10 bases lay in between. CDR3 size: 15 residues. The CDR3 sequence is CASSGGSTTNEKLFF. CDR3 sequence (DNA): TGTGCCAGCAGCGGGGGGAGTACAACTAATGAAAAACTGTTTTTT.

The chain couples TRBV9 to TRBJ2-1; a weak D match, TRBD1 (5 bases). The CDR3 covers 12 residues. Per germline, CDR1 SGDLS and CDR2 YYNGEE. V dropped 4 bases and J dropped 12 bases, with 14 bases sitting between them. The CDR3 sequence is CASSPQLGRQFF. DNA of the CDR3: TGTGCCAGCAGCCCCCAGTTGGGGCGGCAGTTCTTC. Full variable domain (remainder filled in from reference TRBV9 and TRBJ2-1): DSGVTQTPKHLITATGQRVTLRCSPRSGDLSVYWYQQSLDQGLQFLIQYYNGEERAKGNILERFSAQQFPDLHSELNLSSLELGDSALYFCASSPQLGRQFFGPGTRLTVL.

The gene calls are TRBV6-5 and TRBJ2-5; 7 bases are shared with TRBD1. Germline V gene lookup returns CDR1 MNHEY and CDR2 SVGAGI. The CDR3 is 14 residues long. V gave up 6 bases and J gave up 5 bases; unmatched junction bases: 9. In nucleotides, the CDR3 is TGTGCCAGCAGGTTACAGGGGATGGGGGAGACCCAGTACTTC. It translates to CASRLQGMGETQYF.

This clone appeared a few times. V and J are TRBV18 and TRBJ1-1, with D unclear. The CDR3 is 11 residues long. V was pared by 6 bases and J by 8 bases, with 10 bases between. Looked up from germline, CDR1 is KGHSH and CDR2 is LQKENI. This CDR3 is CASSPQAEAFF. The CDR3 DNA reads as TGTGCCAGCTCGCCTCAGGCGGAAGCTTTCTTT.

This clone was recorded a few times. This chain connects TRBV6-1 to TRBJ1-1; no clear D gene. The V gene lost 5 bases and the J gene lost 3 bases, with 7 bases spanning the gap. The CDR3 covers 12 residues. From germline, CDR1 is MNHNS and CDR2 SASEGT. The CDR3 reads CASSPEYTEAFF. CDR3 bases: TGTGCCAGCAGTCCTGAATACACTGAAGCTTTCTTT.

The chain combines TRBV9 with TRBJ1-3, with a possible D match to TRBD1 (5 bases). Between the trimmed V and J ends, which lost 4 bases and 0 bases, there was a span of 14 bases. This CDR3 is 16 amino acids long. Germline loops: CDR1 SGDLS, CDR2 YYNGEE. The CDR3 here is CASSLGTVFSGNTIYF. CDR3 DNA: TGTGCCAGCAGCCTTGGGACGGTTTTCTCTGGAAACACCATATATTTT.

The rearrangement joins TRBV18 to TRBJ1-2, with 8 nucleotides matching TRBD1. V was pared by 2 bases and J by 4 bases, with 18 bases of the junction left unmatched. The CDR3 extends over 19 amino acids. Germline V gene lookup returns CDR1 KGHSH and CDR2 LQKENI. In DNA, the CDR3 is TGTGCCAGCTCACCAACGGACAGGGCCTCTCTCTTGGTCCGCTATGGCTACACCTTC. Amino acid sequence: CASSPTDRASLLVRYGYTF. The entire variable domain, with the rest obtained from reference TRBV18 and TRBJ1-2, is as follows: NAGVMQNPRHLVRRRGQEARLRCSPMKGHSHVYWYRQLPEEGLKFMVYLQKENIIDESGMPKERFSAEFPKEGPSILRIQQVVRGDSAAYFCASSPTDRASLLVRYGYTFGSGTRLTVV.

The gene calls are TRBV7-2 and TRBJ1-4; D call uncertain. The V end lost 4 bases, the J end lost 5 bases, and 14 bases lay between the germline ends. The CDR3 covers 15 residues. Germline CDR1 reads SGHTA; CDR2 reads FQGNSA. CDR3 in DNA: TGTGCCAGCAGCTCTGGGCGCACTGAGAATGAAAAACTGTTTTTT. Protein sequence: CASSSGRTENEKLFF.

In regard to this clone: Germline and junction disagree at one end, which may indicate a read error. This chain uses TRBV18 with TRBJ2-7, with 9 bases that match TRBD1. The CDR3 covers 15 residues. Per the germline V gene, CDR1 is KGHSH and CDR2 is LQKENI. The CDR3 nucleotides read TGTGCCAGCTCCCCACAGGGGGCCGAGTCCTACGAGCAGTACTTC. Translating gives CASSPQGAESYEQYF.

The CDR3 protein is CASGGPTGDTEAFF. CDR3 nucleotide sequence: TGCGCCAGCGGAGGCCCGACAGGGGACACTGAAGCTTTCTTT. The chain couples TRBV10-2 to TRBJ1-1; 8 bases map to TRBD1. Germline trimming cut 8 bases from V and 3 bases from J; bases unmatched to any gene: 8. CDR1 is WSHSY, CDR2 SAAADI, per germline. The CDR3 is made up of 14 amino acids.

V gene TRBV30 combines with J gene TRBJ1-5; TRBD1 aligns across 10 bases. The CDR3 runs 15 residues. The V gene end was trimmed by 7 bases and the J gene end by 1 base; junction bases not matched to a gene: 7. CDR1 is GTSNPN and CDR2 is SVGIG in the germline V gene (reference sequence). CDR3 in amino acids: CASDRGGTSNQPQHF. The CDR3 region has the DNA TGTGCCTCGGACAGGGGGGGTACAAGCAATCAGCCCCAGCATTTT.

The rearrangement joins TRBV9 to TRBJ1-2, with 7 bases lining up with TRBD1. The CDR3 runs 13 residues. The V segment lost 7 bases and the J segment 8 bases; nucleotides outside the gene matches: 11. Germline-derived CDR1 and CDR2 are SGDLS and YYNGEE. The CDR3 sequence: CASQDEIGGGYTF. CDR3 nucleotides: TGTGCCAGCCAGGATGAGATAGGGGGCGGCTACACCTTC.

Only one count was recorded for this clone. The chain couples TRBV27 to TRBJ2-1; TRBD1 agrees at 10 bases. Looked up from germline, CDR1 is MNHEY and CDR2 is SMNVEV (reference sequence). The CDR3 loop spans 15 amino acids. V was clipped by 6 bases and J by 4 bases; unmatched bases: 6. The CDR3 DNA is TGTGCCAGCAGCAGACAGGGGGCGTTTTACAATGAGCAGTTCTTC. Protein: CASSRQGAFYNEQFF.